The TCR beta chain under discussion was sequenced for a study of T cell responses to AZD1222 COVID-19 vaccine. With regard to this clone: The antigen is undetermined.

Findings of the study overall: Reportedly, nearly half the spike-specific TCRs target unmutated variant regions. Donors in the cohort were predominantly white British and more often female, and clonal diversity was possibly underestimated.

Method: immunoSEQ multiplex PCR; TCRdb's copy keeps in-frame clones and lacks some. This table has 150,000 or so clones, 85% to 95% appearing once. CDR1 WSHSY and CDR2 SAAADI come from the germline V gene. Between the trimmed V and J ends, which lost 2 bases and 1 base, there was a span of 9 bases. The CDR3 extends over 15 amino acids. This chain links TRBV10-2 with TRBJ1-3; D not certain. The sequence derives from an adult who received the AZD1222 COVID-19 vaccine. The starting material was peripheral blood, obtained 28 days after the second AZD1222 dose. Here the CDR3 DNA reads TGCGCCAGCAGTGAGAAAAGGGTTTCTGGAAACACCATATATTTT. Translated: CASSEKRVSGNTIYF.